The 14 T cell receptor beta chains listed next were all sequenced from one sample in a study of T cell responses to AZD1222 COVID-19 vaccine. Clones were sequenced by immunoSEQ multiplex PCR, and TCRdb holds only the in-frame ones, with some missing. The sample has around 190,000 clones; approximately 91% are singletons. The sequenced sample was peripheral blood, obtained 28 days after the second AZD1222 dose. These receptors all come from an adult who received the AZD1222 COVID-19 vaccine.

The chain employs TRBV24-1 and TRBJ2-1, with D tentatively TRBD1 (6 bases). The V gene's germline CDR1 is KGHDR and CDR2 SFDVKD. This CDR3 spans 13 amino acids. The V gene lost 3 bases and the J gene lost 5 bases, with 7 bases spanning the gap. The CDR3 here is CATSDPGDNEQFF. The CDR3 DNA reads TGTGCCACCAGTGATCCAGGGGACAATGAGCAGTTCTTC.

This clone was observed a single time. The DNA of the CDR3 is TGTGCCAGCAGTGAAAGGGAGGGAGATCAGCCCCAGCATTTT. Amino acids: CASSEREGDQPQHF. This chain links TRBV2 with TRBJ1-5; D ambiguous. The ends were cut back, 2 bases at V and 5 bases at J, with 10 bases in the middle. This CDR3 is 14 amino acids long. Looked up from germline, CDR1 is SNHLY and CDR2 is FYNNEI. Variable domain in full (rest from reference TRBV2 and TRBJ1-5): EPEVTQTPSHQVTQMGQEVILRCVPISNHLYFYWYRQILGQKVEFLVSFYNNEISEKSEIFDDQFSVERPDGSNFTLKIRSTKLEDSAMYFCASSEREGDQPQHFGDGTRLSIL.

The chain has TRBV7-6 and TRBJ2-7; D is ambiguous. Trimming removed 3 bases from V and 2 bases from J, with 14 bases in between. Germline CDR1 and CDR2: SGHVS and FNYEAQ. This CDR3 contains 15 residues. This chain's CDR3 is CASSLLPDGTYEQYF. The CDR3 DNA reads TGTGCCAGCAGCTTGCTCCCAGACGGCACCTACGAGCAGTACTTC.

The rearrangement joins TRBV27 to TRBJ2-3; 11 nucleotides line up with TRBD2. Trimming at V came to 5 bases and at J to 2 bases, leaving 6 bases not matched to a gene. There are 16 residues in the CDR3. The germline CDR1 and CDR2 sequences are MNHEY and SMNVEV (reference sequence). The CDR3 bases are TGTGCCAGCAGTCCAAAGACTAGCGGGATCACAGATACGCAGTATTTT. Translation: CASSPKTSGITDTQYF.

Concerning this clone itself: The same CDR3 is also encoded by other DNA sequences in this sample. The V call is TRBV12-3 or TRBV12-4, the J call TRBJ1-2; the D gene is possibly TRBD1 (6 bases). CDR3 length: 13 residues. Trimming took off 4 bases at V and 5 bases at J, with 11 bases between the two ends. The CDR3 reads CASSSGGRYGYTF. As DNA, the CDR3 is TGTGCCAGCAGTTCGGGGGGGCGGTATGGCTACACCTTC.

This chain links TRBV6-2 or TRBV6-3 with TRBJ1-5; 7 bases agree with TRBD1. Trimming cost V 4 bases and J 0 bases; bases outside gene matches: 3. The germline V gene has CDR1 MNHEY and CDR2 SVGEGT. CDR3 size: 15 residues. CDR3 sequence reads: CASSWTGRSNQPQHF. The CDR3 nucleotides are TGTGCCAGCAGTTGGACAGGACGTAGCAATCAGCCCCAGCATTTT.

The CDR3 protein is CASNEARSPLHF. The CDR3 DNA reads as TGTGCCAGTAACGAAGCCCGCTCACCCCTCCACTTT. V usage is TRBV19 and J usage is TRBJ1-6; D uncertain. The CDR3 covers 12 residues. CDR1 is LNHDA, CDR2 SQIVND, per germline (reference sequence). Trimming took off 7 bases at V and 10 bases at J, with 11 bases between the two ends.

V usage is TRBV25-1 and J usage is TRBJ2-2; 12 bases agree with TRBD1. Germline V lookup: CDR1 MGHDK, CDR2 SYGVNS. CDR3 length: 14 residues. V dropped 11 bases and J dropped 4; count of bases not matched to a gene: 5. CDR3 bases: TGTGCCGCAGGGACAGGGGGCATCACCGGGGAGCTGTTTTTT. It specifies CAAGTGGITGELFF.

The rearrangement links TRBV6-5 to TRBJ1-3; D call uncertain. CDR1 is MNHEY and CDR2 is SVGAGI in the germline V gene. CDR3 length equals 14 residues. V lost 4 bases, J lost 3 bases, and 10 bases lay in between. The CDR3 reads CASSLGLFGNTIYF. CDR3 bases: TGTGCCAGCAGTTTAGGGTTGTTTGGAAACACCATATATTTT.

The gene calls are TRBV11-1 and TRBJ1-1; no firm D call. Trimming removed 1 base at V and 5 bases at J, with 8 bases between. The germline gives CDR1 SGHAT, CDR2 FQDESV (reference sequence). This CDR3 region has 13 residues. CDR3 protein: CASSLVEETEAFF. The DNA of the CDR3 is TGTGCCAGCAGCTTAGTCGAGGAGACTGAAGCTTTCTTT.

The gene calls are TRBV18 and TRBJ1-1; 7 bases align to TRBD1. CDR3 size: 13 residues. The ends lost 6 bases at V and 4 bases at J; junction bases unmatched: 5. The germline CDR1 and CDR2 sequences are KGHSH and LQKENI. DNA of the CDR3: TGTGCCAGCTCCCCCGCAGGGGGCACTGAAGCTTTCTTT. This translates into CASSPAGGTEAFF. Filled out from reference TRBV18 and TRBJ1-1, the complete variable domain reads NAGVMQNPRHLVRRRGQEARLRCSPMKGHSHVYWYRQLPEEGLKFMVYLQKENIIDESGMPKERFSAEFPKEGPSILRIQQVVRGDSAAYFCASSPAGGTEAFFGQGTRLTVV.

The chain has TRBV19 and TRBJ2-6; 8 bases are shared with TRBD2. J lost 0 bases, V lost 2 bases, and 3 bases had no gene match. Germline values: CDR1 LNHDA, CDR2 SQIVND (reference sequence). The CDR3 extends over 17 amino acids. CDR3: CASSILAGSSGANVLTF. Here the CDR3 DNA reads TGTGCCAGTAGTATACTAGCGGGTAGCTCTGGGGCCAACGTCCTGACTTTC.

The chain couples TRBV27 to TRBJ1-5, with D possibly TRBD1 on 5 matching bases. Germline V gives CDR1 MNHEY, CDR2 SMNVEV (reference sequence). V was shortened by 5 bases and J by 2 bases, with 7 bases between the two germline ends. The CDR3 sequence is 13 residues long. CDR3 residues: CASSQQGNQPQHF. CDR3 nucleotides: TGTGCCAGCAGTCAACAGGGCAATCAGCCCCAGCATTTT.

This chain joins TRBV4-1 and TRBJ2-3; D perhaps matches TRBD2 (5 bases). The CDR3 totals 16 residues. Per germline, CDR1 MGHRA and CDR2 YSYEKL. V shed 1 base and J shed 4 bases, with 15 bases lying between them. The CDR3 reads CASSQVHSSEADTQYF. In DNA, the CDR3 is TGCGCCAGCAGCCAAGTTCACTCCTCGGAGGCAGATACGCAGTATTTT.